The 20 T cell receptor beta chains in this list originate from one sample, sequenced in a study of shared clonotypes between healthy human individuals. Profiling relied on immunoSEQ multiplex PCR, and the TCRdb table lists in-frame clones only, not all of them. Of about 1.4 million clones detected, more than 95% appear once; the ten largest clones hold roughly 1.2%. Sequenced: naive CD4+ T cells sorted from blood. As to subset: CD45RA+ positively selected. The receptors derive from a young man in good health.

The chain employs TRBV28 and TRBJ2-1, with no clear D. Trimming shortened V by 7 bases and J by 9 bases, and 10 bases separated the two germline ends. Germline CDR1 reads MDHEN; CDR2 reads SYDVKM. This CDR3 is built from 11 residues. In nucleotides, the CDR3 is TGTGCCAGCACGAGGAGAGGTGAGCAGTTCTTC. This encodes CASTRRGEQFF.

This clone was recorded a few times. Other nucleotide sequences in the sample specify the same CDR3. This chain uses TRBV6-6 with TRBJ2-5, with D uncertain. The CDR3 spans 11 residues. From germline, CDR1 is MNHNY and CDR2 SVGAGI (reference sequence). V lost 1 base and J 5 bases, leaving 2 bases between the germline ends. In DNA, the CDR3 is TGTGCCAGCAGTTACTTGGAGACCCAGTACTTC. This translates into CASSYLETQYF.

The V and J genes are TRBV10-2 and TRBJ2-1; D not certain. V lost 6 bases, J lost 0 bases, and 12 bases lay in between. CDR1 is WSHSY, CDR2 SAAADI, per germline. The CDR3 spans 15 residues. The CDR3 is CASRALPSSYNEQFF. The CDR3, as DNA: TGCGCCAGCAGAGCCCTGCCGAGCTCCTACAATGAGCAGTTCTTC.

This chain joins TRBV27 and TRBJ2-3, with D perhaps matching TRBD1 or TRBD2 (7 bases each). CDR1 is MNHEY, CDR2 SMNVEV, per germline (reference sequence). The CDR3 runs 16 residues. The V gene lost 6 bases and the J gene lost 2 bases, with 18 bases spanning the gap. CDR3 region: CASSRGRGLFTDTQYF. CDR3 DNA sequence: TGTGCCAGCAGCCGGGGGAGGGGGCTCTTCACAGATACGCAGTATTTT.

As for this clone: A junction end diverges from the germline sequence, so it may reflect a read error. The DNA of the CDR3 is TGTGCCAGCAGTGATACGGGCAGGGTGGTTGGCCACTTC. It is translated as CASSDTGRVVGHF. This chain links TRBV2 with TRBJ2-4, with D possibly being TRBD1 (5 bases). CDR3 length equals 13 residues. Germline assignment: CDR1 SNHLY and CDR2 FYNNEI.

V usage is TRBV18 and J usage is TRBJ1-1; D unclear. Per the germline V gene, CDR1 is KGHSH and CDR2 is LQKENI. Trimming removed 2 bases from V and 1 base from J, with 8 bases in between. This CDR3 is 14 amino acids long. CDR3 residues: CASSPLEGNTEAFF. In nucleotides, the CDR3 is TGTGCCAGCTCACCATTAGAGGGGAACACTGAAGCTTTCTTT. The full variable domain, its missing parts supplied by reference TRBV18 and TRBJ1-1, is NAGVMQNPRHLVRRRGQEARLRCSPMKGHSHVYWYRQLPEEGLKFMVYLQKENIIDESGMPKERFSAEFPKEGPSILRIQQVVRGDSAAYFCASSPLEGNTEAFFGQGTRLTVV.

The rearrangement joins TRBV29-1 to TRBJ1-3; unclear D gene. The CDR3 contains 13 residues. The germline CDR1 and CDR2 sequences are SQVTM and ANQGSEA. The germline V and J ends were trimmed by 4 bases and 0 bases, with 7 bases remaining between them. Here the CDR3 DNA reads TGCAGCGTTGGTCACAGCTCTGGAAACACCATATATTTT. It yields the protein CSVGHSSGNTIYF.

The chain couples TRBV5-4 to TRBJ2-7; 7 nucleotides align to TRBD2. From germline, CDR1 is SGHNT and CDR2 YYREEE (reference sequence). J gave up 0 bases and V 0 bases, and 6 bases lay outside the gene matches. The length of the CDR3 is 16 residues. The CDR3 reads CASSLGGLAGSYEQYF. The CDR3 bases are TGTGCCAGCAGCTTGGGGGGATTAGCGGGCTCCTACGAGCAGTACTTC.

V and J are TRBV10-2 and TRBJ2-7; 7 bases line up with TRBD1. With 2 bases clipped from V and 2 bases from J, the junction kept 6 bases outside the gene matches. CDR1 and CDR2 (germline): WSHSY, SAAADI. CDR3 length: 15 residues. CDR3 sequence reads: CASSEPRQGAYEQYF. The CDR3 DNA follows: TGCGCCAGCAGTGAGCCCAGACAGGGAGCCTACGAGCAGTACTTC.

In the case of this clone: This same CDR3 is encoded by further DNA sequences in the sample. The chain links TRBV7-9 to TRBJ2-7; D is uncertain. V lost 3 bases and J lost 2, with 2 bases in between. The CDR3 is made up of 11 amino acids. The germline CDR1 and CDR2 sequences are SEHNR and FQNEAQ (reference sequence). The CDR3 here is CASSFTYEQYF. The DNA of the CDR3 is TGTGCCAGCAGCTTCACCTACGAGCAGTACTTC.

CDR3 residues: CASSLVSASGIRDQFF. The DNA for the CDR3 is TGTGCCAGCAGCTTAGTTTCGGCTAGCGGGATCCGCGATCAGTTCTTC. This chain links TRBV7-8 with TRBJ2-1; TRBD2 agrees at 9 bases. Germline assignment: CDR1 SGHVS and CDR2 FQNEAQ. V gave up 1 base and J gave up 13 bases; unmatched junction bases: 14. The CDR3 sequence is 16 residues long.

Remarks on this clone: Other DNA sequences within the sample encode an identical CDR3. The chain is built from TRBV6-5 and TRBJ1-1, with a weak D call TRBD1 (5 bases). The CDR3 runs 14 residues. The V and J ends lost 2 bases and 1 base respectively, with 8 bases between them. Germline values: CDR1 MNHEY, CDR2 SVGAGI. The CDR3 sequence: CASSYGGPNTEAFF. The CDR3 coding sequence is TGTGCCAGCAGTTACGGGGGACCGAACACTGAAGCTTTCTTT.

The chain joins TRBV19 to TRBJ2-7; maybe TRBD1 (6 bases). The V gene's germline CDR1 is LNHDA and CDR2 SQIVND (reference sequence). There are 17 residues in the CDR3. V lost 1 base to trimming and J lost 1 base, with 17 bases between them. The CDR3 sequence: CASSIGSGVFASYEQYF. The CDR3 coding sequence is TGTGCCAGTAGTATAGGCTCAGGGGTTTTTGCGTCCTACGAGCAGTACTTC.

The rearrangement links TRBV5-4 to TRBJ1-2, with D unclear. The germline V gene encodes CDR1 SGHNT and CDR2 YYREEE (reference sequence). Trimming took off 4 bases at V and 3 bases at J, with 13 bases between the two ends. There are 14 residues in the CDR3. Here the CDR3 DNA reads TGTGCCAGCAGCATTGGTCCAGGCGACTATGGCTACACCTTC. Its translation is CASSIGPGDYGYTF.

This chain joins TRBV9 and TRBJ2-7; 10 bases agree with TRBD2. CDR1 is SGDLS and CDR2 is YYNGEE in the germline V gene. The CDR3 contains 15 residues. With V trimmed by 3 bases and J by 0 bases, 3 bases remained unmatched. CDR3 loop: CASSALAGSSYEQYF. DNA of the CDR3: TGTGCCAGCAGCGCACTAGCGGGGAGCTCCTACGAGCAGTACTTC.

V is TRBV27 and J is TRBJ2-5; no firm D call. Trimming removed 5 bases at V and 4 bases at J, with 8 bases between. CDR3 size: 12 residues. CDR1 and CDR2 (germline): MNHEY, SMNVEV (reference sequence). The CDR3 DNA reads as TGTGCCAGCAGTCCCCTCTCAGAGACCCAGTACTTC. It encodes CASSPLSETQYF.

This clone was detected once. The chain links TRBV30 to TRBJ2-1, with D hard to call. Trimming stripped 0 bases from V and 2 bases from J, with 8 bases between. Germline loops: CDR1 GTSNPN, CDR2 SVGIG (reference sequence). This CDR3 is 14 amino acids long. CDR3 sequence (DNA): TGTGCCTGGAGTGTGGCTGGGCCCTACAATGAGCAGTTCTTC. It specifies CAWSVAGPYNEQFF.

The V gene is TRBV27, the J gene TRBJ1-5; 7 bases match TRBD1. With V trimmed by 2 bases and J by 5 bases, 0 bases remained unmatched. This CDR3 comprises 13 residues. Germline V lookup: CDR1 MNHEY, CDR2 SMNVEV (reference sequence). This chain's CDR3 is CASSLDRDQPQHF. In DNA, the CDR3 is TGTGCCAGCAGTTTAGACAGGGATCAGCCCCAGCATTTT.

The chain is built from TRBV15 and TRBJ2-4; a weak D match, TRBD2 (5 bases). The germline CDR1 and CDR2 sequences are LNHNV and YYDKDF (reference sequence). CDR3 length equals 16 residues. The V end was cut by 1 base, the J end by 3 bases, with 13 bases between. CDR3 sequence (DNA): TGTGCCACCAGCAGAGTCCACGGACTTGACAAAAACATTCAGTACTTC. It yields the protein CATSRVHGLDKNIQYF.

The CDR3 spells CAISSGSLYEQYF. DNA for the CDR3: TGTGCCATCAGTAGCGGGAGTCTTTACGAGCAGTACTTC. The chain has TRBV10-3 and TRBJ2-7; 8 bases agree with TRBD2. The CDR3 consists of 13 residues. V trimming: 5 bases; J trimming: 4 bases; junction bases outside the gene matches: 4. Germline values: CDR1 ENHRY, CDR2 SYGVKD.